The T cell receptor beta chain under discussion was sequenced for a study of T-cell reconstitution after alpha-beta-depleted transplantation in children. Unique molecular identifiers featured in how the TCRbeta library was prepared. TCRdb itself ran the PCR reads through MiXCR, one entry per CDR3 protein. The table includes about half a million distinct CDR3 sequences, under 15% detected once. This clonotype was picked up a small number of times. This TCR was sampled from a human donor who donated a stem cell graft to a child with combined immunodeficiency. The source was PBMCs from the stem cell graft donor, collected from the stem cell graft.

CDR3 sequence reads: CASSATGAKNIQYF. In DNA, the CDR3 is TGTGCCAGCAGTGCGACAGGAGCCAAAAACATTCAGTACTTC. This chain links TRBV28 with TRBJ2-4; perhaps TRBD1 as D (6 bases). With 5 bases removed from V and 0 bases from J, the gap between germline ends came to 8 bases. The CDR3 contains 14 residues. Germline V gene lookup returns CDR1 MDHEN and CDR2 SYDVKM.